This T cell receptor (beta chain) was captured in a study of human T cells and chemical hapten exposure. Study-level background: Minor volume differences among pooled libraries chiefly drove per-sample TCR yield variation. Whole-study findings and limits: TCRs at high frequency, those above 1 in 1000, did not change with DPC sensitization.

The CDR3 is made up of 15 amino acids. Germline CDR1 is SGHRS and CDR2 is YFSETQ. V gave up 2 bases and J gave up 3 bases, with 12 bases separating them. Whole blood, unfractionated, served as the material for total RNA extraction. This clonotype has only a few counts. Its antigen is unidentified. The library tagged each cDNA molecule with unique molecular identifiers. As originally analysed: There were a median of around 100,000 TCRs per sample, with a range from 23,224 to 690,600. TCRdb re-called the 5' RACE reads with MiXCR, one entry per CDR3 protein. These V and J calls derive from TCRdb rather than the authors' analysis. The sample records 110,000 or so distinct CDR3 sequences, approximately 19% being singletons.

The chain combines TRBV5-1 with TRBJ2-1; no firm D call. The receptor was isolated from a human donor in good health. The CDR3 sequence: CASSFSQALYNEQFF. DNA of the CDR3: TGCGCCAGCAGCTTTTCCCAGGCCCTCTACAATGAGCAGTTCTTC.